Sequencing of this T cell receptor (beta chain) was carried out in a study of blood T cells in healthy people across ages. There are a few counts of this clonotype. A second roughly 7 to 11 cycle PCR used barcoded and J-beta primers. TCRdb recomputed calls from the 5' RACE reads with MiXCR, one row per CDR3 protein. The top ten hold approximately 17% of the sample, which has about 1 million distinct CDR3 sequences, 35% to 50% seen once. Deletions cut 3 bases from V and 4 bases from J, with 16 bases between. This CDR3 region has 14 residues. Germline CDR1 reads DFQATT; CDR2 reads SNEGSKA (reference sequence).

What was sequenced was blood. The V and J genes are TRBV20-1 and TRBJ2-7; D might be TRBD2 (6 bases). The receptor comes from a woman aged 55-69 years in good health. CDR3 DNA sequence: TGCAGTGCTAGTTCAACTAGCTGGGGATACGAGCAGTACTTC. Amino acids: CSASSTSWGYEQYF.